This paragraph covers one T cell receptor beta chain sequence. This specimen comes from a study of blood T cell repertoires in COVID-19. Using immunoSEQ multiplex PCR, the repertoire was profiled, and TCRdb retains in-frame clones only, with some absent. The sample lists just under 150,000 clones, 80% to 90% occurring once. Source material: peripheral blood. The sequence came from a woman aged 45 to 65 with acute or convalescent COVID-19.

CDR3 protein: CASSSGLPRTDTQYF. In DNA form, the CDR3 reads TGTGCCAGCAGCTCCGGACTCCCCCGTACAGATACGCAGTATTTT. The V gene is TRBV7-3, the J gene TRBJ2-3, with a weak D call TRBD2 (5 bases). V was shortened by 4 bases and J by 3 bases, with 14 bases between the two germline ends. This CDR3 spans 15 amino acids. The germline gives CDR1 SGHTA, CDR2 FQGTGA. Complete variable domain (other parts from reference TRBV7-3 and TRBJ2-3): GAGVSQTPSNKVTEKGKYVELRCDPISGHTALYWYRQSLGQGPEFLIYFQGTGAADDSGLPNDRFFAVRPEGSVSTLKIQRTERGDSAVYLCASSSGLPRTDTQYFGPGTRLTVL.